What follows are 14 T cell receptor beta chains derived from one specimen sequenced in a study of blood T cell repertoires in COVID-19. The data were produced by immunoSEQ multiplex PCR, yet TCRdb's version contains in-frame clones alone and is incomplete. The sample gives 330,000 or so clones, about 92% of which show up once; around 20% is in the top ten. Sequencing was carried out using PBMCs or T cells enriched from blood (not recorded which). The origin of the receptors is a woman in her twenties or thirties who had recovered from COVID-19.

As DNA, the CDR3 is TGTGCCAGCAGTGATTCCGGGAACTATGGCTACACCTTC. Encoded protein: CASSDSGNYGYTF. V gene TRBV2 combines with J gene TRBJ1-2, with unresolved D. V shed 3 bases and J shed 2 bases, with 7 bases lying between them. The CDR3 runs to 13 residues. CDR1 SNHLY and CDR2 FYNNEI come from the germline V gene.

The gene calls are TRBV5-8 and TRBJ2-7, with 8 positions matching TRBD2. V shed 5 bases and J 0 bases; nucleotides not matched to a gene: 19. The V gene's germline CDR1 is SGHTS and CDR2 YDEGEE. The CDR3 spans 19 residues. The CDR3: CASSLAFAGGIPSSYEQYF. The CDR3 DNA reads TGTGCCAGCAGTCTTGCCTTTGCGGGGGGAATACCAAGCTCCTACGAGCAGTACTTC.

The rearrangement joins TRBV15 to TRBJ2-1; TRBD2 matches 10 bases. Germline loops: CDR1 LNHNV, CDR2 YYDKDF (reference sequence). J lost 8 bases, V lost 1 base, and 14 bases had no gene match. This CDR3 comprises 18 residues. The CDR3 coding sequence is TGTGCCACCAGCAGAGGCCCAGCCCCTAGCGGGAGAGTGGATGAGCAGTTCTTC. Translation gives CATSRGPAPSGRVDEQFF.

The rearrangement joins TRBV28 to TRBJ1-1; D not certain. CDR1 and CDR2 (germline): MDHEN, SYDVKM. Trimming took off 7 bases at V and 8 bases at J, with 11 bases between the two ends. The CDR3 has 11 residues. The CDR3 DNA sequence: TGTGCCAGCACGGTTCGAGGCGAAGCTTTCTTT. Translated, it gives CASTVRGEAFF.

The chain joins TRBV28 to TRBJ1-5; a weak D match, TRBD1 (6 bases). With 5 bases removed from V and 4 bases from J, the gap between germline ends came to 18 bases. There are 16 residues in the CDR3. Germline values: CDR1 MDHEN, CDR2 SYDVKM. The CDR3 sequence is CASSPSGTGWNQPQHF. DNA for the CDR3: TGTGCCAGCAGTCCATCGGGCACAGGGTGGAATCAGCCCCAGCATTTT.

V and J are TRBV3-1 (or the pseudogene TRBV3-2) and TRBJ1-1; 9 bases map to TRBD1. Germline V gene sequence: CDR1 LGHDT, CDR2 YNNKEL (reference sequence). The CDR3 totals 14 residues. After removal of 7 bases from V and 7 bases from J, the junction contained 10 bases not matched to a gene. DNA of the CDR3: TGTGCCAGCACTGGGACAGGGAAATACCGTGAAGCTTTCTTT. This translates into CASTGTGKYREAFF.

This chain connects TRBV9 to TRBJ2-1, with a tentative D call TRBD2 (5 bases). CDR3 length equals 15 residues. Trimming shortened V by 6 bases and J by 2 bases, and 15 bases separated the two germline ends. CDR1 and CDR2 from the germline V gene are SGDLS and YYNGEE. In nucleotides, the CDR3 is TGTGCCAGCACCCAGAGGAGCGGCGCCTACAATGAGCAGTTCTTC. Encoded protein: CASTQRSGAYNEQFF.

The J gene is TRBJ1-2, the V gene TRBV19, with 9 bases aligning to TRBD1. Germline V gene lookup returns CDR1 LNHDA and CDR2 SQIVND (reference sequence). Trimming cost V 9 bases and J 8 bases; bases outside gene matches: 4. The CDR3 consists of 11 residues. The CDR3 coding sequence is TGTGCCAGCAGGACAGGGGTCGGCTACACCTTC. This translates into CASRTGVGYTF.

The chain recombines TRBV2 with TRBJ1-5, with TRBD1 identical over 7 bases. The length of the CDR3 is 14 residues. In germline, CDR1 is SNHLY, CDR2 FYNNEI. The V gene end was trimmed by 8 bases and the J gene end by 0 bases; junction bases not matched to a gene: 4. CDR3 bases: TGTGCCAGCTCACAGGGGAATAGCAATCAGCCCCAGCATTTT. Its translation is CASSQGNSNQPQHF.

This rearrangement joins TRBV28 to TRBJ2-3; no reliable D call. The germline V and J ends were trimmed by 3 bases and 0 bases, with 10 bases remaining between them. CDR3 length: 15 amino acids. Germline lookup yields CDR1 MDHEN and CDR2 SYDVKM. For the CDR3, the DNA is TGTGCCAGCAGTTTCTGGCACAGTAGCACAGATACGCAGTATTTT. Amino acids: CASSFWHSSTDTQYF.

The V and J genes are TRBV10-3 and TRBJ2-7, with TRBD1 as a possible D gene (5 bases). The CDR3 runs to 13 residues. Germline CDR1 is ENHRY and CDR2 is SYGVKD. V was trimmed by 0 bases and J by 6 bases, leaving 9 bases between them. CDR3 protein: CAISESGAAEQYF. The CDR3 DNA reads TGTGCCATCAGTGAGTCAGGGGCCGCCGAGCAGTACTTC.

V usage is TRBV28 and J usage is TRBJ2-3; TRBD1 agrees at 10 bases. This CDR3 region has 16 residues. Germline values: CDR1 MDHEN, CDR2 SYDVKM. The junction had 10 bases not matched to a gene; V was cut back by 6 bases and J by 4 bases. CDR3: CASSYGQGVWADTQYF. Written as DNA, the CDR3 is TGTGCCAGCAGCTATGGACAGGGGGTCTGGGCAGATACGCAGTATTTT.

The V gene is TRBV27, the J gene TRBJ1-4, with a weak D call TRBD1 (5 bases). Trimming left V 2 bases short and J 7 bases short, with 20 bases between. Germline CDR1 and CDR2: MNHEY and SMNVEV (reference sequence). The CDR3 extends over 17 amino acids. CDR3: CASSLRKGRVGSEKLFF. CDR3 bases: TGTGCCAGCAGTTTAAGGAAGGGGAGGGTCGGGAGTGAAAAACTGTTTTTT.

This clone was detected only once. The chain links TRBV11-2 to TRBJ1-1, with a possible D match to TRBD1 (6 bases). The ends were cut back, 5 bases at V and 1 base at J, with 14 bases in the middle. Germline V CDR1 and CDR2: SGHAT, FQNNGV. The CDR3 consists of 15 residues. The CDR3 sequence is CASSRTTGANTEAFF. In DNA, the CDR3 is TGTGCCAGCAGCCGAACGACAGGCGCGAACACTGAAGCTTTCTTT.